This TCR beta chain was captured in a study of T-cell memory formation after mild COVID-19. Worth noting for this clonotype: Its antigen remains unknown.

General study results and limits: A balance of CD4 and CD8 characterized clones contracting day 15 to 85, whereas later expanders leaned CD4+. Researchers could not confirm that second-wave clones peaking on day 37 targeted SARS-CoV-2.

The CDR3 is 14 amino acids. Germline-derived CDR1 and CDR2 are MNHEY and SVGAGI. The germline V and J ends were trimmed by 2 bases and 5 bases, with 13 bases remaining between them. Via MiXCR, TCRdb re-called the 5' RACE reads, giving one row per CDR3 protein. The sample records 35,000 to 40,000 distinct CDR3 sequences, 6% to 6.5% being singletons. Specimen: PBMCs or a T cell subset sorted from them (not recorded which). The V and J genes are TRBV6-5 and TRBJ2-7; TRBD1 or TRBD2 may be the D gene (5 bases each). This clonotype originated in an adult who had mild COVID-19 (a few samples of this study predate the infection). Cell type and time point are not known. CDR3 in DNA: TGTGCCAGCAGTTACGACGGGGCAGCCAACGAGCAGTACTTC. Amino acids: CASSYDGAANEQYF.